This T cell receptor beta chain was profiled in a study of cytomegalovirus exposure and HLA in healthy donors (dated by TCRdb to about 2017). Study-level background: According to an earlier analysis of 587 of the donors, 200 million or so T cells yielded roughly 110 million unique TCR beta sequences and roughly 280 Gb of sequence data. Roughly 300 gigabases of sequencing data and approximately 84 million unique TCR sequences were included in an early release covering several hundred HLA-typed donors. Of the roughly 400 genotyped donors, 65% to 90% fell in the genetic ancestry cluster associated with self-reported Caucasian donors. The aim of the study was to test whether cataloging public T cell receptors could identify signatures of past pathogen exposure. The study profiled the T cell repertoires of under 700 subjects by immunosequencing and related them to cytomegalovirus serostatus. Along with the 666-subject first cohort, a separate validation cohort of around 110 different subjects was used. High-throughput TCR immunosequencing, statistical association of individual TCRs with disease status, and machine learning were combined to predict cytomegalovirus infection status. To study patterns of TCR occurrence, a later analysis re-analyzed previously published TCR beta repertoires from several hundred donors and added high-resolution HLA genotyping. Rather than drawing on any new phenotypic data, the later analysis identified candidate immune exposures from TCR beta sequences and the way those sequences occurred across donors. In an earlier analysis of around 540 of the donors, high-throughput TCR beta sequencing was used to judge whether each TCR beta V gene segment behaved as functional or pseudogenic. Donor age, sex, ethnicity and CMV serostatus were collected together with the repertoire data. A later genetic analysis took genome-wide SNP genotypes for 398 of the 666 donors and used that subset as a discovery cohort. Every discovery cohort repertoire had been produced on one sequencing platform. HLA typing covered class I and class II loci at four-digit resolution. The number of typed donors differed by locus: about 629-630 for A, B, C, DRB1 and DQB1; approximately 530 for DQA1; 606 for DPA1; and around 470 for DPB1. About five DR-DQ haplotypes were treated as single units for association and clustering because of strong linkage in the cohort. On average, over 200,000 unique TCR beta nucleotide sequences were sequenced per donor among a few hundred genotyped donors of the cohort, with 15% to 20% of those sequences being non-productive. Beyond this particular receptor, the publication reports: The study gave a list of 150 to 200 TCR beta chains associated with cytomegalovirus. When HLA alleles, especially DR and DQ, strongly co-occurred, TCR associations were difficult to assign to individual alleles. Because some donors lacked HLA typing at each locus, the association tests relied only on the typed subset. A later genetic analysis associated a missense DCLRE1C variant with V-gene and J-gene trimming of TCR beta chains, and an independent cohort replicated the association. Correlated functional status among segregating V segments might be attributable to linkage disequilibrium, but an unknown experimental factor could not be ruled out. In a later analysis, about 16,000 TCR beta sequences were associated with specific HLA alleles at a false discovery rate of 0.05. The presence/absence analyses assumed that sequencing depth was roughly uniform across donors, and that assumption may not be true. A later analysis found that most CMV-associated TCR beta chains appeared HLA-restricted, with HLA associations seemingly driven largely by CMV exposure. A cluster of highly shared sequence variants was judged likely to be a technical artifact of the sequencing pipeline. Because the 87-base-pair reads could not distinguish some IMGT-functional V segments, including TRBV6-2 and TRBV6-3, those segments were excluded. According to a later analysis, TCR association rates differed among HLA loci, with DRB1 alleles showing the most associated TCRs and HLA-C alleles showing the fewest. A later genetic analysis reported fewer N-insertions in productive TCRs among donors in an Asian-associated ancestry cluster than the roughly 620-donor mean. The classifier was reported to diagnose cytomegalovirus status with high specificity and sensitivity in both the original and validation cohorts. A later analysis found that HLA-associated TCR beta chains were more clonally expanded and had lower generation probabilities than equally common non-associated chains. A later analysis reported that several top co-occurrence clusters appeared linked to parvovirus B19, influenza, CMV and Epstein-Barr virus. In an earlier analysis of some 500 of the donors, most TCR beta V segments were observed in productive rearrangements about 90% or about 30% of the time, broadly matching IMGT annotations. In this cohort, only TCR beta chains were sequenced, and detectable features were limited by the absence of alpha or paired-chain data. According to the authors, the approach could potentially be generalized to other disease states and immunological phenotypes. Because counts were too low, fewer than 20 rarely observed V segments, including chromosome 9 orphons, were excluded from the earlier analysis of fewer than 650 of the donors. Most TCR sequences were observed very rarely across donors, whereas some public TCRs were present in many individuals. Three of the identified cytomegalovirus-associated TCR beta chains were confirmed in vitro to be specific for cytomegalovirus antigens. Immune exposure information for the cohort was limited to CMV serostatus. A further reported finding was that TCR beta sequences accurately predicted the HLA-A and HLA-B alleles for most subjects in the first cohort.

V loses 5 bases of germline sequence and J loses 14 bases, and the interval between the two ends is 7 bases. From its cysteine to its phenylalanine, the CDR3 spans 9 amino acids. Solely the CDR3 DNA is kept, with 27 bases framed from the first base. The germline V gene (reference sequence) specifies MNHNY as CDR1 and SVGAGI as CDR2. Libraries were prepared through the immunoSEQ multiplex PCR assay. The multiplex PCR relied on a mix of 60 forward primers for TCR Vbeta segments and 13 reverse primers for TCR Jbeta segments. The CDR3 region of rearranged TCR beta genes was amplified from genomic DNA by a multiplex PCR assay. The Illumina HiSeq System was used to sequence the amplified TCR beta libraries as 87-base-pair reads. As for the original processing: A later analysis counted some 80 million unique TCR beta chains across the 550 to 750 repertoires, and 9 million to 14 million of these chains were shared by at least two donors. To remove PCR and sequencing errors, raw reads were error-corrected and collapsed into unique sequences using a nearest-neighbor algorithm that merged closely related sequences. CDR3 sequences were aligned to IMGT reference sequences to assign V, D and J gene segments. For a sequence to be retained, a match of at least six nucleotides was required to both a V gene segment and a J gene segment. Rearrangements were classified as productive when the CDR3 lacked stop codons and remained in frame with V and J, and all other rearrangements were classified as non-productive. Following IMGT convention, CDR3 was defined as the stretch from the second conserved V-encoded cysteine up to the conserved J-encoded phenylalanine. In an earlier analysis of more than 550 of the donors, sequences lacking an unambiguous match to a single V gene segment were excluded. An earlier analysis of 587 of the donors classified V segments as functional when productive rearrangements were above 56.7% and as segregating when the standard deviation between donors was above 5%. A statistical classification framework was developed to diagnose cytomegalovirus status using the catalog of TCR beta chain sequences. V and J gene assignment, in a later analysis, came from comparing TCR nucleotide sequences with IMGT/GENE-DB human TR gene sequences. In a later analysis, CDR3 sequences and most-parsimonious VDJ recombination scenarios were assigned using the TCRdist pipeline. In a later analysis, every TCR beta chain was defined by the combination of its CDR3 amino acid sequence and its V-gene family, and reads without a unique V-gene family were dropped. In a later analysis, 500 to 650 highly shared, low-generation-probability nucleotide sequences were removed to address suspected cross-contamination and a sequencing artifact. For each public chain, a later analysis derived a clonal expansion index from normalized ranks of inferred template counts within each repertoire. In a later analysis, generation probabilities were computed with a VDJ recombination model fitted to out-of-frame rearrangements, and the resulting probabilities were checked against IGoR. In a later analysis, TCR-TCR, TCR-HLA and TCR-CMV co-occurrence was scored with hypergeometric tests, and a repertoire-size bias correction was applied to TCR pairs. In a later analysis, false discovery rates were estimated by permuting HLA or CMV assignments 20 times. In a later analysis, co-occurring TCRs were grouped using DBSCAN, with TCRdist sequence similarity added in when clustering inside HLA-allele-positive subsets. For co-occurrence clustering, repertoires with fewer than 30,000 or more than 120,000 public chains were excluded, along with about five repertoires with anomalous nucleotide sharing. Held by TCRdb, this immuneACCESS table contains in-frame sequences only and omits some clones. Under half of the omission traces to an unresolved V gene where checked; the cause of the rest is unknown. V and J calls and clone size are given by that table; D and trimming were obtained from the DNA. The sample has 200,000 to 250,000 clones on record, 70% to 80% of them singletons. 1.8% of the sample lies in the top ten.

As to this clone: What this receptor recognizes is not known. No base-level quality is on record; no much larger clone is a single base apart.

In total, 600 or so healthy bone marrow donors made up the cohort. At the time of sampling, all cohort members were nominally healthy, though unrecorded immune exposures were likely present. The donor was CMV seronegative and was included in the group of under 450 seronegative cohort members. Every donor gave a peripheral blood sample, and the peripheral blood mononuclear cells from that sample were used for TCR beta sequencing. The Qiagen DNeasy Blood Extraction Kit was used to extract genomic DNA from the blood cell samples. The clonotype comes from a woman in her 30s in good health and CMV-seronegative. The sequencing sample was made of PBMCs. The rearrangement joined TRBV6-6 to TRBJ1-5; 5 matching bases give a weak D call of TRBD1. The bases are TGTGCCAGCAGTGAGGACAAGCATTTT. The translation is CASSEDKHF.